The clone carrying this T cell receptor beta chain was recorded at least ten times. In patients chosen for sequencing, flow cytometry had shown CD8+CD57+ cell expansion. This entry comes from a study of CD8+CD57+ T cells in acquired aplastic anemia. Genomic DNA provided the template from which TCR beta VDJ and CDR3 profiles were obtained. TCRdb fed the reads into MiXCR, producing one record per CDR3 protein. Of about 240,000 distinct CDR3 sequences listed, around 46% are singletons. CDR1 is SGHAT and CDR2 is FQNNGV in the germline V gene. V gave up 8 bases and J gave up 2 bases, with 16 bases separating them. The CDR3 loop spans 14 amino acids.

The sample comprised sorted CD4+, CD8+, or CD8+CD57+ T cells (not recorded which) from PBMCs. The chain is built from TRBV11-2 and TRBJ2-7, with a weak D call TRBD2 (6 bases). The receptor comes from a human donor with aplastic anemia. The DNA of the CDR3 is TGTGCCAGCGCACTAGGGACTGGGGCCTACGAGCAGTACTTC. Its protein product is CASALGTGAYEQYF.